This T cell receptor beta chain derives from a study of metastatic and nonmetastatic thyroid tumors. Study at large: Comparative analysis of repertoires was undertaken across blood and tumor or nodule tissue obtained from malignant and benign thyroid patients.

Study conclusions and caveats: Significantly greater TCR beta diversity was reportedly found in malignant thyroid tumors than in benign nodules (in blood and tumor).

With regard to this clone: The antigen is unknown. Other DNA sequences in the same sample also yield this CDR3.

All patients were untreated before thyroid surgery. The CDR3 runs to 14 residues. V trimming: 4 bases; J trimming: 4 bases; junction bases outside the gene matches: 3. The germline V gene has CDR1 SGHRS and CDR2 YFSETQ. Per the original data handling: To classify distant metastasis in papillary thyroid cancer, a model was built from CDR3 differences across clinicopathological groups. Via MiXCR, TCRdb re-called the PCR reads. The V and J calls reflect TCRdb's pipeline rather than the authors' work. The table shows under 30,000 clones, with roughly 15% occurring only once. This sequence was found in a male donor with papillary thyroid cancer or a benign thyroid nodule (not recorded which). Some clones in this sample may be carry-over from other donors' samples. Sample: blood. The rearrangement uses TRBV5-1 and TRBJ2-7, with 12 bases fitting TRBD1. The chain's CDR3 is CASSPGQGAYEQYF. For the CDR3, the DNA is TGCGCCAGCAGCCCGGGACAGGGGGCGTACGAGCAGTACTTC.